In this sample, the clone carrying this T cell receptor beta chain turned up a few times. This sample is drawn from a study of control samples from healthy donors and cancer patients. The repertoire was sequenced with immunoSEQ multiplex PCR; TCRdb's copy has only in-frame clones and lacks some. This sample has 170,000 or so clones; 94% occur once, and the top ten carry around 1.3%. The material sequenced was blood. This clonotype originated in a woman between 18 and 29 years old in good health.

Here the CDR3 reads CASSQYGPEAFF. CDR3 in DNA: TGTGCCAGCAGCCAATACGGCCCTGAAGCTTTCTTT. The V gene is TRBV14, the J gene TRBJ1-1; D gene unclear. V gave up 2 bases and J gave up 6 bases, with 7 bases separating them. CDR1 and CDR2 (germline): SGHDN, FVKESK. The CDR3 loop spans 12 amino acids.